The present T cell receptor (beta chain) was sequenced within a study of blood T cell repertoires in COVID-19. Overall study: There were acute and convalescent COVID-19 samples, and they came from the United States, Italy and Spain. In each case, the material was cDNA or gDNA derived from T cells, B-cell-depleted T cells, or PBMCs.

In the original analysis: Reference gene primer amplification yielded estimated nucleated cell counts. Assay: immunoSEQ multiplex PCR; the TCRdb copy retains only in-frame clones and omits some. That table gives V, J and clone size, and the DNA gave D and trimming. This table holds some 41,000 clones, 82% found once. The trim removed 3 bases at V and 7 bases at J, leaving 7 bases unmatched. The CDR3 spans 15 residues. Germline values: CDR1 SGDLS, CDR2 YYNGEE. The receptor was isolated from a woman aged 70-85 years with acute or convalescent COVID-19. The chain carries TRBV9 and TRBJ1-6; 7 bases are a match to TRBD1. The specimen sequenced was peripheral blood. CDR3 region: CASSGATGRNSPLHF. The CDR3 DNA reads as TGTGCCAGCAGCGGCGCGACAGGGCGGAATTCACCCCTCCACTTT. The whole variable domain, filled in from reference TRBV9 and TRBJ1-6, reads DSGVTQTPKHLITATGQRVTLRCSPRSGDLSVYWYQQSLDQGLQFLIQYYNGEERAKGNILERFSAQQFPDLHSELNLSSLELGDSALYFCASSGATGRNSPLHFGNGTRLTVT.